This T cell receptor (beta chain) was captured in a study of neoadjuvant nivolumab and ipilimumab in lung cancer. Findings and caveats of the study: Resected tumors had greater TCR richness and clonality than uninvolved lung. From pretherapy to surgery, tumor richness and clonality rose with dual therapy. Only a small number of samples underwent TCR sequencing. Pathologic regression was not significantly tied to TCR clonality.

Note on this clone: Antigen specificity is unknown.

Data came from immunoSEQ multiplex PCR; TCRdb stores just in-frame clones and leaves some out. There are roughly 4,500 clones in the sample; around 70% occur only once, and 8% to 11% lies in the top ten. The CDR3 is made up of 15 amino acids. Trimming removed 2 bases from V and 4 bases from J; junction bases left unmatched: 7. The germline gives CDR1 MNHNS, CDR2 SASEGT. The V and J genes are TRBV6-1 and TRBJ1-1, with 7 bases fitting TRBD1. The TCR comes from an adult with non-small cell lung cancer. Sequencing used tumor tissue, obtained after neoadjuvant nivolumab, alone or with ipilimumab, at or shortly before surgery. In DNA, the CDR3 is TGTGCCAGCAGTGAAAGAGGGGGCTCCCCCACTGAAGCTTTCTTT. Its translation is CASSERGGSPTEAFF.